Sequencing of this T cell receptor (beta chain) was carried out in a study of regulatory T cells in long-lasting Graves disease (dated by TCRdb to the early 2020s). Regarding the research as a whole: To count as having persistent Graves' disease, a patient had to have received antithyroid drug treatment for over 5 years with TSH receptor autoantibodies remaining persistently positive. A total of some 35 samples underwent TCR sequencing, from roughly 13 patients with persistent Graves' disease and 20 or so patients with newly diagnosed Graves' disease. Persistent Graves' disease patients in the clinical cohort had taken antithyroid drugs for roughly ten years on average. The study was registered as a clinical trial and conducted in China. Persistent Graves' disease patients were compared with newly diagnosed Graves' disease patients by peripheral blood TCR sequencing and RNA sequencing.

Receptors were amplified or captured by multiplex PCR. The sequencer was an Illumina HiSeq 4000. To build TCR beta libraries, CDR3 regions were amplified by Arm-PCR using iRepertoire HTBI primers. Before sequencing, the PCR products underwent gel purification. On the study's bioinformatics: A total of 62 TRBV and 14 TRBJ segments were identified across samples and were used for gene usage analysis of CDR3 amino acid clonotypes. COPE and FqMerger were used to merge filtered high-quality paired reads into contigs. BLAST was used to align contigs to IMGT TRBV, TRBD and TRBJ reference genes, and CDR3 was defined according to IMGT. Any clonotype with a frequency above 0.1% was counted as a highly expanded clone. Repertoire diversity was measured by Shannon entropy, and V-J evenness by the Gini coefficient. Clonotypes shared by more than one individual were considered public. The raw public data were reprocessed by TCRdb itself: fastp quality trimming at Q25, MiXCR clonotype calling, in-frame beta chains only. One record per CDR3 amino acid sequence lists the most common genes and DNA. It is TCRdb's table, rather than the study itself, that gives the V and J calls and clone size. Counted in this sample were about 450,000 distinct CDR3 sequences; 20% to 30% of them appeared once. Of the sample, about a quarter is held by the ten largest clones.

The paper as a whole reports these results and caveats: Persistent Graves' disease patients showed lower TCR Shannon entropy and fewer highly expanded clones than newly diagnosed patients, suggesting clonal expansion. Patients with persistent disease shared more public clonotypes (approximately 2,500) than newly diagnosed patients did (approximately 1,000). Because the primary lesion, thyroid tissue, could not be accessed, the study looked at peripheral blood alone. Only the TCR beta chain was sequenced and analyzed. Persistent disease showed preferential use of TRBV28, TRBJ1-2 and TRBJ2-5, whereas newly diagnosed disease favored TRBV20-1 and TRBJ2-1. The authors noted that the small sample size was a limitation that may lower accuracy.

Notes on this clonotype: The target of this receptor is not known. No per-base quality is available; no much larger clone lies one base away.

What the time point label conveys for this sample: persistent/refractory GD, antithyroid drugs over 5 years with positive TRAb. RNA was extracted from PBMCs in TRIzol for both TCR sequencing and RNA sequencing. The diagnosis of Graves' disease followed American Thyroid Association guidelines. Patients were recruited from an endocrinology department in Xi'an, China. From each patient, around 9 milliliters of peripheral blood was collected into an EDTA anticoagulant tube. PBMCs were isolated by Ficoll Paque Plus density gradient separation without further T cell sorting. An Agilent 2100 Bioanalyzer and agarose gel were used to check RNA quality, and a NanoDrop 2000 was used to measure RNA concentration. The CDR3 runs 14 residues from the cysteine to the phenylalanine. Only the CDR3 region is kept as DNA, spanning 42 bases read in frame from base 1. CDR1 and CDR2 (LNHDA, SQIVND) derive from the germline V gene (reference sequence). Trimming takes 4 bases off V and 6 bases off J; junction bases not matched to a gene: 7.

The sequencing used peripheral blood mononuclear cells (PBMCs), collected when the disease was refractory, from a patient treated with antithyroid drugs. Recombination connected TRBV19 to TRBJ2-7; TRBD1 lines up with 9 middle nucleotides. This sequence originates from a female donor with Graves disease. The CDR3 protein: CASSNTGTGTEQYF. The nucleotide sequence reads TGTGCCAGTAGTAACACCGGGACAGGGACCGAGCAGTACTTC.